This T cell receptor beta chain was found in a study of blood T cell repertoires in COVID-19. The V gene's germline CDR1 is MNHEY and CDR2 SVGAGI. With 0 bases clipped from V and 13 bases from J, the junction kept 6 bases outside the gene matches. The CDR3 loop spans 15 amino acids. Here immunoSEQ multiplex PCR was the method, and the copy in TCRdb shows in-frame clones only, minus some. The sample carries fewer than 300,000 clones, over 75% recorded once. The V and J genes are TRBV6-5 and TRBJ1-6, with 10 positions matching TRBD1. Sequencing was performed on peripheral blood. The sequence came from a human donor in a cohort sampled during active COVID-19. Here the CDR3 reads CASSYSDRGGSPLHF. The CDR3, as DNA: TGTGCCAGCAGTTACTCGGACAGGGGGGGTTCGCCCCTCCACTTT.